What follows are 8 T cell receptor beta chains derived from one specimen sequenced in a study of T cells in Graves' hyperthyroidism and ophthalmopathy. RNA transcripts yielded amplified TCR beta CDR3 regions. HTBI primers were used for first-round RT-PCR of the TCR CDR3. MiXCR was run by TCRdb on the multiplex PCR reads, yielding one entry per CDR3 protein. The table has about 570,000 distinct CDR3 sequences, 46% seen once; the top ten hold under 20%. Sequenced material: peripheral blood or thyroid tissue (not recorded which). The origin of the receptors is an adult woman with Graves' disease, either hyperthyroidism or ophthalmopathy (not recorded which).

V gene TRBV2 combines with J gene TRBJ2-5; 16 bases align to TRBD2. V was clipped by 4 bases and J by 5 bases; unmatched bases: 10. Germline V gene sequence: CDR1 SNHLY, CDR2 FYNNEI. The CDR3 totals 18 residues. CDR3 sequence: CASSVRGLAGGPAETQYF. The DNA of the CDR3 is TGTGCCAGCAGTGTTCGGGGACTAGCGGGAGGGCCAGCGGAGACCCAGTACTTC.

V usage is TRBV29-1 and J usage is TRBJ2-7, with 8 nucleotides matching TRBD1. This CDR3 is built from 14 residues. The germline CDR1 and CDR2 sequences are SQVTM and ANQGSEA. The ends lost 3 bases at V and 8 bases at J; junction bases unmatched: 12. The CDR3, as DNA: TGCAGCGTTGAGGACAGGGAATTCTTTCGTAAGCAGTACTTC. It translates to CSVEDREFFRKQYF.

This sequence joins TRBV20-1 and TRBJ1-6; D not resolved. V gave up 1 base and J gave up 7 bases, with 17 bases separating them. The CDR3 runs 16 residues. CDR1 DFQATT and CDR2 SNEGSKA come from the germline V gene (reference sequence). As DNA, the CDR3 is TGCAGTGCTAGAGTTACCCAGAGGGTTTTCAATTCACCCCTCCACTTT. Amino acid sequence: CSARVTQRVFNSPLHF.

The V and J genes are TRBV6-1 and TRBJ1-1; perhaps TRBD1 as D (6 bases). V shed 6 bases and J shed 1 base, with 15 bases lying between them. This CDR3 is 15 amino acids long. CDR1 and CDR2 (germline): MNHNS, SASEGT. The CDR3 region is CASRETGQSNTEAFF. The CDR3 DNA is TGTGCCAGCAGGGAAACAGGGCAGTCGAACACTGAAGCTTTCTTT.

This clonotype was counted a single time. The CDR3 is CASSPGGDSEAFF. The DNA for the CDR3 is TGTGCCAGCAGCCCGGGGGGGGACTCTGAAGCTTTCTTT. This chain uses TRBV7-6 with TRBJ1-1, with a possible D match to TRBD1 (5 bases). CDR1 is SGHVS and CDR2 is FNYEAQ in the germline V gene. V was clipped by 5 bases and J by 6 bases, with 13 bases between them. The CDR3 is made up of 13 amino acids.

At least ten counts were recorded for this clonotype. V is TRBV12-3 or TRBV12-4 and J is TRBJ2-5, with TRBD1 identical over 9 bases. The junction had 1 base not matched to a gene; V was cut back by 5 bases and J by 3 bases. The length of the CDR3 is 13 residues. The CDR3 bases are TGTGCCAGCAGTGGGGACAGGGAAGAGACCCAGTACTTC. Translating it yields CASSGDREETQYF.

The chain links TRBV4-1 to TRBJ1-5; D is uncertain. V was trimmed by 3 bases and J by 11 bases, leaving 20 bases between them. The CDR3 extends over 15 amino acids. Looked up from germline, CDR1 is MGHRA and CDR2 is YSYEKL. DNA for the CDR3: TGCGCCAGCAGCCAGCCAACTAGCCTCCAAGAGACCCAGCATTTT. Amino acid sequence: CASSQPTSLQETQHF.

CDR3: CASSLEGTSNYGYTF. The CDR3 coding sequence is TGCGCCAGCAGCTTGGAGGGGACTTCTAACTATGGCTACACCTTC. This chain uses TRBV5-1 with TRBJ1-2; D may be TRBD1 (5 bases). The V and J ends lost 0 bases and 0 bases respectively, with 9 bases between them. CDR3 length: 15 residues. Germline CDR1 and CDR2: SGHRS and YFSETQ.